These 14 T cell receptor beta chains were all obtained from the same sample, sequenced in a study of shared clonotypes between healthy human individuals. The repertoire was sequenced with immunoSEQ multiplex PCR; TCRdb's copy has only in-frame clones and lacks some. The sample shows some 2 million clones, around 96% of them seen only once. In the naive CD8 group, cells lacked CD45RO and were positively selected for CCR7, so terminally differentiated effector memory CD45RA+ cells were left out. The sample was naive CD8+ T cells sorted from blood. All receptors come from a man aged 18 to 35 in good health.

The CDR3 reads CASAEGVSYNSPLHF. CDR3 in DNA: TGTGCCAGCGCGGAGGGGGTCTCCTATAATTCACCCCTCCACTTT. The chain employs TRBV9 and TRBJ1-6, with D perhaps TRBD1 (6 bases). CDR1 and CDR2 from the germline V gene are SGDLS and YYNGEE. This CDR3 comprises 15 residues. Between the trimmed V and J ends, which lost 7 bases and 0 bases, there was a span of 11 bases.

This clone was recorded only once. Distinct nucleotide sequences in the sample also encode this CDR3. The V gene is TRBV28, the J gene TRBJ1-1; D is perhaps TRBD1 (6 bases). The V end was cut by 5 bases, the J end by 1 base, with 11 bases between. The CDR3 contains 14 residues. Germline V gene data show CDR1 as MDHEN and CDR2 as SYDVKM. CDR3 bases: TGTGCCAGCAGTCCCGGACAGCCGAACACTGAAGCTTTCTTT. Translation: CASSPGQPNTEAFF.

Regarding this clone: The sample holds other DNA sequences that translate to the same CDR3. V gene TRBV4-1 combines with J gene TRBJ2-7; D is unresolved. Per the germline V gene, CDR1 is MGHRA and CDR2 is YSYEKL. V was cut by 3 bases and J by 1 base, with 10 bases left in between. The CDR3 has 14 amino acids. The CDR3 loop reads CASSQEPRSYEQYF. The DNA for the CDR3 is TGCGCCAGCAGCCAGGAACCCAGGTCCTACGAGCAGTACTTC.

The chain couples TRBV2 to TRBJ1-1; 7 bases fit TRBD1. This CDR3 region has 13 residues. Per the germline V gene, CDR1 is SNHLY and CDR2 is FYNNEI. The J segment lost 3 bases and the V segment lost 8 bases, leaving 6 bases of the junction unmatched. CDR3 region: CASLLDRDTEAFF. In DNA form, the CDR3 reads TGTGCCAGCTTACTTGACAGGGACACTGAAGCTTTCTTT.

This rearrangement joins TRBV11-2 to TRBJ2-2; D possibly uses TRBD1 or TRBD2 (5 bases each). Per germline, CDR1 SGHAT and CDR2 FQNNGV. Trimming left V 1 base short and J 1 base short, with 10 bases between. The CDR3 has 16 amino acids. CDR3 protein: CASSLGAGGNTGELFF. CDR3 bases: TGTGCCAGCAGCTTAGGGGCTGGGGGGAACACCGGGGAGCTGTTTTTT.

This clone was seen only once. V and J are TRBV29-1 and TRBJ1-5; weak D call: TRBD1 (5 bases). The germline CDR1 and CDR2 sequences are SQVTM and ANQGSEA. V dropped 4 bases and J dropped 6 bases, with 19 bases sitting between them. The CDR3 runs 15 residues. The CDR3 sequence is CSVVAEEGSGQPQHF. For the CDR3, the DNA is TGCAGCGTTGTGGCGGAGGAGGGGTCTGGTCAGCCCCAGCATTTT.

The rearrangement uses TRBV9 and TRBJ2-3; TRBD2 agrees at 7 bases. The length of the CDR3 is 15 residues. Germline CDR1 reads SGDLS; CDR2 reads YYNGEE. V shed 5 bases and J 2 bases; nucleotides not matched to a gene: 8. The CDR3 loop is CASRDGLADTDTQYF. The CDR3 nucleotides are TGTGCCAGCAGGGATGGGCTAGCGGACACAGATACGCAGTATTTT.

The chain combines TRBV7-9 with TRBJ2-1; no definite D call. This CDR3 spans 11 amino acids. Germline-derived CDR1 and CDR2 are SEHNR and FQNEAQ (reference sequence). Trimming stripped 1 base from V and 10 bases from J, with 5 bases between. CDR3 sequence (DNA): TGTGCCAGCAGCTTAGAGCGAGAGCAGTTCTTC. Translated, it gives CASSLEREQFF.

The chain has TRBV27 and TRBJ1-4; 10 bases are shared with TRBD1. This CDR3 has 16 residues. V lost 4 bases and J lost 8; bases outside the gene matches: 10. Germline V gene data show CDR1 as MNHEY and CDR2 as SMNVEV (reference sequence). The CDR3 is CASSSHRDRGWEKLFF. CDR3 sequence (DNA): TGTGCCAGCAGTTCTCACCGGGACAGGGGTTGGGAAAAACTGTTTTTT.

J is TRBJ2-7 and V is TRBV13, with D maybe TRBD2 (5 bases). Trimming took 5 bases from V and 5 from J, leaving 19 bases between them. The CDR3 covers 15 residues. The germline CDR1 and CDR2 sequences are PRHDT and FYEKMQ (reference sequence). The CDR3 reads CASSPPSGNPHEQYF. The CDR3 DNA reads as TGTGCCAGCAGCCCTCCCTCCGGGAATCCCCACGAGCAGTACTTC.

This clone was found once. The J gene is TRBJ1-2, the V gene TRBV29-1; 9 nucleotides line up with TRBD1. V shed 3 bases, J shed 5 bases, and the junction held 7 bases outside the gene matches. Germline V gene sequence: CDR1 SQVTM, CDR2 ANQGSEA. The CDR3 covers 14 residues. CDR3 in DNA: TGCAGCGTTGAGGATCTCGGACAGGGGTATGGCTACACCTTC. Translation gives CSVEDLGQGYGYTF.

The CDR3, as DNA: TGTGCCAGCGGGACAGGGGGCGAAGAGACCCAGTACTTC. Protein sequence: CASGTGGEETQYF. The chain is built from TRBV27 and TRBJ2-5, with TRBD1 matching 12 bases. V shed 8 bases, J shed 3 bases, and the junction held 1 base outside the gene matches. CDR3 length: 13 residues. Germline assignment: CDR1 MNHEY and CDR2 SMNVEV (reference sequence).

The V gene is TRBV5-1, the J gene TRBJ2-3, with 7 bases matching TRBD2. The CDR3 runs to 16 residues. The germline CDR1 and CDR2 sequences are SGHRS and YFSETQ. V shed 3 bases and J 0 bases; nucleotides not matched to a gene: 7. DNA of the CDR3: TGCGCCAGCAGCTCTCCGGCGGGGGTGAGCACAGATACGCAGTATTTT. It encodes CASSSPAGVSTDTQYF.

The chain employs TRBV6-6 and TRBJ2-1; D is ambiguous. This CDR3 contains 13 residues. V was clipped by 8 bases and J by 8 bases, with 16 bases between them. Germline V gives CDR1 MNHNY, CDR2 SVGAGI (reference sequence). CDR3 sequence reads: CASDGERADEQFF. CDR3 DNA: TGTGCCAGCGACGGTGAACGGGCAGATGAGCAGTTCTTC.